These T cell receptor beta chains were read from a single sample in a study of blood T cell repertoires in COVID-19. Sequencing was performed with immunoSEQ multiplex PCR; in TCRdb, only in-frame clones are kept and a portion is missing. The sample includes about 150,000 clones, approximately 80% of them seen just once. Source material: peripheral blood. The source of these receptors is a woman aged 55-69 years with COVID-19, enrolled during active disease. CDR3s include the opening cysteine and the closing phenylalanine or tryptophan. A D gene is named only where the DNA matches it firmly. For some rows the clone size is stated as once, few or many, or as a class when expanded; others skip it.

j_call	clone_size	v_call	d_call	cdr3_aa	cdr3_nt
TRBJ1-1	-	TRBV6-5	TRBD1	CASSYTFGQANTEAFF	TGTGCCAGCAGTTACACCTTCGGACAGGCGAACACTGAAGCTTTCTTT
TRBJ1-2	-	TRBV5-8	-	CASSLRSHLVYGYTF	TGTGCCAGCAGCTTGAGGAGCCATCTCGTATATGGCTACACCTTC
TRBJ2-3	once	TRBV5-4	-	CASSVGSHGTDTQYF	TGTGCCAGCAGCGTAGGGAGTCATGGCACAGATACGCAGTATTTT
TRBJ2-7	once	TRBV19	TRBD1	CASSVTGGEQYF	TGTGCCAGTAGTGTGACAGGGGGCGAGCAGTACTTC
TRBJ2-7	-	TRBV7-2	-	CASSAGGASVEQYF	TGTGCCAGCAGCGCCGGAGGGGCCAGCGTCGAGCAGTACTTC
TRBJ1-1	-	TRBV7-3	TRBD1	CASSLGQMNTEAFF	TGTGCCAGCAGCTTGGGACAGATGAACACTGAAGCTTTCTTT
TRBJ2-5	-	TRBV7-9	TRBD2	CASSLGTSGRVVETQYF	TGTGCCAGCAGCTTGGGGACTAGCGGGAGAGTGGTGGAGACCCAGTACTTC
TRBJ1-4	-	TRBV7-2	-	CASSPQTVVREKLFF	TGTGCCAGCAGCCCGCAGACAGTCGTCAGGGAAAAACTGTTTTTT
TRBJ1-2	once	TRBV11-2	TRBD1	CASSLSQGANGYTF	TGTGCCAGCAGCTTGTCGCAGGGGGCGAATGGCTACACCTTC
TRBJ2-1	-	TRBV11-2	TRBD2	CASSLGTGTSGGLSSYNEQFF	TGTGCCAGCAGTTTAGGGACCGGGACTAGCGGGGGATTGAGCTCCTACAATGAGCAGTTCTTC
TRBJ1-2	-	TRBV19	-	CASSPSSYYGYTF	TGTGCCAGTAGTCCCTCCTCTTACTATGGCTACACCTTC
TRBJ1-4	-	TRBV18	TRBD1	CASSPDRVGEKLFF	TGTGCCAGCTCACCCGACAGGGTAGGCGAAAAACTGTTTTTT
TRBJ1-2	-	TRBV2	-	CASMARVDGYTF	TGTGCCAGCATGGCCAGGGTGGATGGCTACACCTTC
TRBJ1-2	-	TRBV19	-	CASSPGRTGDTF	TGTGCCAGTAGTCCGGGCCGAACAGGCGACACCTTC
TRBJ2-7	-	TRBV29-1	-	CSVELVEARYEQYF	TGCAGCGTTGAACTGGTAGAGGCACGCTACGAGCAGTACTTC
TRBJ2-1	-	TRBV6-5	TRBD2	CASSYSTGTSGYEQFF	TGTGCCAGCAGTTACTCGACCGGGACTAGCGGTTATGAGCAGTTCTTC
TRBJ1-2	few	TRBV19	-	CASSIANRVAGYTF	TGTGCCAGTAGTATAGCGAACAGGGTGGCTGGCTACACCTTC
TRBJ1-5	-	TRBV15	-	CATSIGAGGQPQHF	TGTGCCACCAGCATAGGGGCAGGTGGGCAGCCCCAGCATTTT
TRBJ1-1	-	TRBV18	-	CASSPSRGSVNTEAFF	TGTGCCAGCTCACCATCCAGGGGTAGCGTGAACACTGAAGCTTTCTTT
TRBJ2-2	-	TRBV9	-	CASSVGTSLGTGELFF	TGTGCCAGCAGCGTAGGTACTAGTCTTGGCACCGGGGAGCTGTTTTTT
TRBJ1-3	-	TRBV19	TRBD1	CASSRRPTGGLENTIYF	TGTGCCAGTAGCCGAAGGCCTACAGGGGGCTTGGAGAACACCATATATTTT
TRBJ1-6	once	TRBV6-5	TRBD1	CASRRTGDGSPLHF	TGTGCCAGCAGGCGGACAGGCGACGGCTCACCCCTCCACTTT
TRBJ1-5	few	TRBV20-1	-	CSASSHRQSNQPQHF	TGCAGTGCTAGTAGTCACAGGCAAAGCAATCAGCCCCAGCATTTT
TRBJ1-1	-	TRBV6-5	TRBD1	CASSFRTGNTEAFF	TGTGCCAGCAGTTTTCGGACAGGGAACACTGAAGCTTTCTTT
TRBJ2-7	-	TRBV19	-	CASSPFSGGTYEQYF	TGTGCCAGTAGTCCTTTCTCCGGAGGGACCTACGAGCAGTACTTC
TRBJ1-6	-	TRBV5-1	-	CASSFGQEGSPLHF	TGCGCCAGCAGCTTCGGCCAGGAGGGTTCACCCCTCCACTTT
TRBJ2-3	-	TRBV7-3	TRBD2	CASSSRLAGATDTQYF	TGTGCCAGCAGCTCCCGACTAGCGGGAGCCACAGATACGCAGTATTTT
TRBJ2-7	-	TRBV6-5	TRBD2	CASSYSWTSGNEQYF	TGTGCCAGCAGTTACTCGTGGACTAGCGGTAACGAGCAGTACTTC
TRBJ2-5	-	TRBV12-5	TRBD2	CASGPPRLAGRETQYF	TGTGCTAGTGGTCCCCCCCGACTAGCGGGAAGGGAGACCCAGTACTTC
TRBJ1-4	-	TRBV2	-	CASSTTLNEKLFF	TGTGCCAGCAGCACGACTCTGAATGAAAAACTGTTTTTT
TRBJ2-1	-	TRBV20-1	-	CSASWAIENEQFF	TGCAGTGCTAGTTGGGCCATTGAAAATGAGCAGTTCTTC
TRBJ1-2	-	TRBV7-8	-	CASSLTQGHGYTF	TGTGCCAGCAGCTTAACACAGGGCCATGGCTACACCTTC
TRBJ2-3	-	TRBV15	TRBD2	CATSGTSDHTDTQYF	TGTGCCACCAGTGGGACTAGCGATCACACAGATACGCAGTATTTT
TRBJ1-1	-	TRBV14	-	CASSRGGTEAFF	TGTGCCAGCAGCAGGGGGGGCACTGAAGCTTTCTTT
TRBJ2-5	-	TRBV29-1	TRBD1	CSIRQGARIETQYF	TGCAGCATTCGACAGGGGGCGCGAATTGAGACCCAGTACTTC
TRBJ1-5	-	TRBV6-4	-	CASRLRPSHQPQHF	TGTGCCAGCCGTCTGCGGCCCTCTCATCAGCCCCAGCATTTT
TRBJ2-7	-	TRBV5-1	-	CASSLAPGNPTYEQYF	TGCGCCAGCAGCTTGGCCCCCGGGAACCCGACCTACGAGCAGTACTTC
TRBJ2-5	few	TRBV10-1	-	CASKDSQETQYF	TGCGCCAGCAAAGACTCGCAAGAGACCCAGTACTTC
TRBJ1-1	-	TRBV13	-	CASRSWTVMNTEAFF	TGTGCCAGCAGATCATGGACAGTCATGAACACTGAAGCTTTCTTT
TRBJ2-2	-	TRBV13	TRBD2	CASSLGQRERRLAGRTGELFF	TGTGCCAGCAGCTTAGGCCAAAGGGAACGGCGGCTAGCGGGGCGCACCGGGGAGCTGTTTTTT
TRBJ1-1	-	TRBV11-2	-	CASSTPTGLNTEAFF	TGTGCCAGCAGCACTCCTACAGGGCTGAACACTGAAGCTTTCTTT
TRBJ1-3	-	TRBV12-5	-	CASGLVGGGNTIYF	TGTGCTAGTGGTTTGGTAGGCGGTGGAAACACCATATATTTT
TRBJ1-2	-	TRBV5-1	TRBD1	CASSNTTGGAGGYTF	TGCGCCAGCAGCAACACTACAGGGGGCGCAGGCGGCTACACCTTC
TRBJ2-1	-	TRBV5-1	TRBD1	CASSSSGTGGDEQFF	TGCGCCAGCAGCTCCTCCGGGACAGGCGGCGATGAGCAGTTCTTC
TRBJ2-1	-	TRBV19	TRBD2	CASSKASGSKNNEQFF	TGTGCCAGTAGTAAGGCTAGCGGGAGTAAGAACAATGAGCAGTTCTTC
TRBJ1-1	-	TRBV7-2	-	CASSLGGGWTTEAFF	TGTGCCAGCAGCCTCGGGGGGGGGTGGACCACTGAAGCTTTCTTT
TRBJ1-5	-	TRBV25-1	TRBD1	CASSESGTGNWNQPQHF	TGTGCCAGCAGTGAATCGGGGACAGGAAATTGGAATCAGCCCCAGCATTTT
TRBJ1-2	-	TRBV30	-	CAWSMGPGYGYTF	TGTGCCTGGAGTATGGGTCCAGGCTATGGCTACACCTTC
TRBJ1-1	once	TRBV9	-	CASSGTSTEAFF	TGTGCCAGCAGCGGTACTAGCACTGAAGCTTTCTTT
TRBJ2-3	-	TRBV5-1	TRBD2	CASSFGRGTDTQYF	TGCGCCAGCAGCTTCGGGAGGGGAACAGATACGCAGTATTTT
TRBJ1-4	-	TRBV27	-	CASSPIVIGFMGAANEKLFF	TGTGCCAGCAGCCCAATAGTGATAGGGTTTATGGGGGCAGCTAATGAAAAACTGTTTTTT
TRBJ1-2	-	TRBV6-2/TRBV6-3	-	CASSATNRNNYGYTF	TGTGCCAGCAGTGCAACCAACAGGAATAACTATGGCTACACCTTC
TRBJ2-1	-	TRBV7-2	-	CASSWTGVEQFF	TGTGCCAGCAGCTGGACCGGGGTTGAGCAGTTCTTC
TRBJ2-1	-	TRBV5-1	-	CASSVSGARGFF	TGCGCCAGCAGCGTATCGGGTGCTAGGGGGTTCTTC
TRBJ1-3	-	TRBV5-8	TRBD1	CASSFRTGAGNTIYF	TGTGCCAGCAGCTTTCGGACAGGGGCCGGAAACACCATATATTTT
TRBJ1-1	-	TRBV29-1	-	CSVEGSTGGRAFF	TGCAGCGTTGAAGGTAGTACAGGCGGACGAGCTTTCTTT
TRBJ2-7	-	TRBV6-6	TRBD2	CAIGTGTSGSYEQYF	TGTGCCATCGGGACTGGGACTAGCGGGAGTTACGAGCAGTACTTC
TRBJ2-1	once	TRBV15	TRBD2	CATSRDYAGAVNEQFF	TGTGCCACCAGCAGAGATTATGCGGGAGCGGTTAATGAGCAGTTCTTC
TRBJ1-5	-	TRBV9	-	CASSVGQYSNQPQHF	TGTGCCAGCAGCGTAGGGCAGTATAGCAATCAGCCCCAGCATTTT